A selection of T cell receptor beta chains follows, all from one sample in a study of T cells in Graves' hyperthyroidism and ophthalmopathy. TCRdb used MiXCR to reprocess the multiplex PCR reads, holding one entry per CDR3 protein. The table includes hundreds of thousands of distinct CDR3 sequences, 15% to 17% detected once. The sample was blood. Receptors were obtained from a woman aged 18-29 years with Graves' hyperthyroidism. CDR3s include the opening cysteine and the closing phenylalanine or tryptophan.

cdr3_aa cdr3_length j_call v_call
CASSQESGKEETQYF 15 TRBJ2-5 TRBV4-1
CATSRVRAGGTDTQYF 16 TRBJ2-3 TRBV15
CASSEVGTSGPWVDEQFF 18 TRBJ2-1 TRBV2
CASSQTSGGATYNEQFF 17 TRBJ2-1 TRBV7-6
CASSLTTLGSKNIQYF 16 TRBJ2-4 TRBV2
CASSLIPRFGGGRSVPYEQYF 21 TRBJ2-7 TRBV12-3/TRBV12-4
CASSPRDRGSYTGELFF 17 TRBJ2-2 TRBV11-3
CASSFGTLNTEAFF 14 TRBJ1-1 TRBV5-1
CASSLDAGAYDEQFF 15 TRBJ2-1 TRBV5-5
CASSVTIGDEQFF 13 TRBJ2-1 TRBV7-9
CSARVGLAGGKNIQYF 16 TRBJ2-4 TRBV20-1
CASSILGNHGGNEQFF 16 TRBJ2-1 TRBV28
CASSAVDEGLDEKLFF 16 TRBJ1-4 TRBV7-9
CSATQTTGYDQPQHF 15 TRBJ1-5 TRBV20-1
CASSINRLIAKNIQYF 16 TRBJ2-4 TRBV19
CSAGDGSYEQYF 12 TRBJ2-7 TRBV20-1
CASSLGTGAGNSPLHF 16 TRBJ1-6 TRBV28
CASSQEGQNTEAFF 14 TRBJ1-1 TRBV4-2
CASSSGRQRHGYTF 14 TRBJ1-2 TRBV13
CSASGAGANEQFF 13 TRBJ2-1 TRBV20-1
CASSNRGTAGELFF 14 TRBJ2-2 TRBV4-3
CSVLEGADNQPQHF 14 TRBJ1-5 TRBV29-1
CASSLDSEASGNYNEQFF 18 TRBJ2-1 TRBV11-2
CASSFLPVQETQYF 14 TRBJ2-5 TRBV27
CASSWDRGIYGNTIYF 16 TRBJ1-3 TRBV12-3/TRBV12-4
CSAGAGITYGYTF 13 TRBJ1-2 TRBV20-1
CASGRAGVTDTQYF 14 TRBJ2-3 TRBV7-2
CASSISRGSTEAFF 14 TRBJ1-1 TRBV19
CASSSSSGSSEQFF 14 TRBJ2-1 TRBV5-1
CASSYYGLPQETQYF 15 TRBJ2-5 TRBV6-2/TRBV6-3
CASSWSGSYEQYF 13 TRBJ2-7 TRBV12-3/TRBV12-4
CASKIEGATYNEQFF 15 TRBJ2-1 TRBV2
CASSPLLDSAEQYF 14 TRBJ2-7 TRBV18
CASSFRLAGTYEQYF 15 TRBJ2-7 TRBV7-2
CASSLMGAQPQHF 13 TRBJ1-5 TRBV7-2
CASTSWSDARRKDNEQFF 18 TRBJ2-1 TRBV13
CSVTGQFEQYF 11 TRBJ2-7 TRBV29-1
CASSFLAVMNTEAFF 15 TRBJ1-1 TRBV11-2
CATSDKNEQYF 11 TRBJ2-7 TRBV24-1